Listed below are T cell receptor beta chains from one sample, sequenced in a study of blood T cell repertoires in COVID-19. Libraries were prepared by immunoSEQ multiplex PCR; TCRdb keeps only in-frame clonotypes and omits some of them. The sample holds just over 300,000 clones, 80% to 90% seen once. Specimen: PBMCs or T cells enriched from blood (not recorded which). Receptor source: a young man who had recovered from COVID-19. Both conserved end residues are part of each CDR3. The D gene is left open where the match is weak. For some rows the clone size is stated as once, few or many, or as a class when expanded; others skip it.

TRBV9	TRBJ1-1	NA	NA	TGTGCCAGCAGCGTAGGGGCGGGTAGTCTCATGAACACTGAAGCTTTCTTT	CASSVGAGSLMNTEAFF
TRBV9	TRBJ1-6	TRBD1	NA	TGTGCCAGCAGCCCAGGGGGCGAGGATTCACCCCTCCACTTT	CASSPGGEDSPLHF
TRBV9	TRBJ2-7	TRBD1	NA	TGTGCCAGCAGCGTAGGTGGCAGGGGGTCCACCGAGCAGTACTTC	CASSVGGRGSTEQYF
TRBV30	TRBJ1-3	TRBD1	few	TGTGCCTGGAGTGTAACGGGACAGTGGGACGGGGTGAACACCATATATTTT	CAWSVTGQWDGVNTIYF
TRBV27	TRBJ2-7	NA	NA	TGTGCCAGCAGTTCACAGGGCTACGAGCAGTACTTC	CASSSQGYEQYF
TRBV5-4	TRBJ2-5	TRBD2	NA	TGTGCCAGCAGCCTCACCCGACTTAGCGGGGGAAGAGAGACCCAGTACTTC	CASSLTRLSGGRETQYF
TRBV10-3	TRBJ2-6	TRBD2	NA	TGTGCCACCACTAGCGGGGGGCGCTCTGGGGCCAACGTCCTGACTTTC	CATTSGGRSGANVLTF
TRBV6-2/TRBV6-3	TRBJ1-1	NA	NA	TGTGCCAGCAGTTCCCGGACGAGGAGGCACACTGAAGCTTTCTTT	CASSSRTRRHTEAFF
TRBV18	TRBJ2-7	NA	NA	TGTGCCAGCCACCCTCCTGCAGGGTCCTACGAGCAGTACTTC	CASHPPAGSYEQYF
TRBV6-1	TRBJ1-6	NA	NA	TGTGCCAGCAGTGGCTACAGGGAGGGTTTGCTTCGTAATTCACCCCTCCACTTT	CASSGYREGLLRNSPLHF
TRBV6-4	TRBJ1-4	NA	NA	TGTGCCAGCAGTGAAGGGGTCGCAACTAATGAAAAACTGTTTTTT	CASSEGVATNEKLFF
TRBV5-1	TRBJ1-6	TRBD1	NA	TGCGCCAGCAGCTTGCAACCGGGACAGGGAAGTGGGGGGCCACCCCTCCACTTT	CASSLQPGQGSGGPPLHF
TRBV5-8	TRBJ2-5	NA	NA	TGTGCCAGCAGCGACGGGACTAGACAGGGGGGTGAGACCCAGTACTTC	CASSDGTRQGGETQYF
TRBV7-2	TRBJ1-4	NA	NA	TGTGCCAGCAGCTTAGTTGGGTGGAGGAATGAAGAACTGTTTTTT	CASSLVGWRNEELFF
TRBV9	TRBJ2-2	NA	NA	TGTGCCAGCAGCGTAGCTATTGGGGGCGCCGACGGGGAGCTGTTTTTT	CASSVAIGGADGELFF
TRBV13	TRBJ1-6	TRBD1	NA	TGTGCCAGCAGCATGGACAGGGAAGATTCACCCCTCCACTTT	CASSMDREDSPLHF
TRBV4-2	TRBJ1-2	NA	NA	TGTGCCAGCAGCCCGGGTCTGGACACGGAGCCCTACACCTTC	CASSPGLDTEPYTF
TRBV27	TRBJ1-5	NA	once	TGTGCCAGCAGTTCACAGGGAGACAATCAGCCCCAGCATTTT	CASSSQGDNQPQHF
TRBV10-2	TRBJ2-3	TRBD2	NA	TGCGCCAGCAATCCGGGGGGGCCCGATACGCAGTATTTT	CASNPGGPDTQYF
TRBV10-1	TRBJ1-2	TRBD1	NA	TGCGCCAGCAGTGAAGGGACAGGCTATGGCTACACCTTC	CASSEGTGYGYTF
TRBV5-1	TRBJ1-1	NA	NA	TGCGCCAGCAGCCAAGAGAACTCGAACACTGAAGCTTTCTTT	CASSQENSNTEAFF
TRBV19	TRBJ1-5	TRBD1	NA	TGTGCCAGTAGTACGAGGACAGGGTCGATCTCCCAGCATTTT	CASSTRTGSISQHF
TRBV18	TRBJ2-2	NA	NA	TGTGCCAGCTCAACCCGGACAAAGGCTGCCGGGGAGCTGTTTTTT	CASSTRTKAAGELFF
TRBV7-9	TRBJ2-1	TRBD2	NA	TGTGCCAGCAGCTTTGGGACTAGCGGGGGGGTTGAGCAGTTCTTC	CASSFGTSGGVEQFF
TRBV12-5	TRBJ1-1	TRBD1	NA	TGTGCTAGTGGTTTGGCCCATAAGGACAGGATCAACACTGAAGCTTTCTTT	CASGLAHKDRINTEAFF
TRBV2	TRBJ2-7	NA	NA	TGTGCCAGTACCCGGGACTTTCACGAGCAGTACTTC	CASTRDFHEQYF
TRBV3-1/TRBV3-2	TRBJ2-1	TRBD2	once	TGTGCCAGCAGTCAGGGGACTAGCGGAGCCGAATACAGGGAGCAGTTCTTC	CASSQGTSGAEYREQFF
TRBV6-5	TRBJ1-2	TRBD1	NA	TGTGCCAGCAGGACAGGGACCTATGGCTACACCTTC	CASRTGTYGYTF
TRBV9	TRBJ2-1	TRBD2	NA	TGTGCCAGCAGCATCATAAGCGGGGGGTCCTACAATGAGCAGTTCTTC	CASSIISGGSYNEQFF
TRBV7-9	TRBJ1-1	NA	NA	TGTGCCAGCAGCCTTCCTGAGGGCAGCGAGAACACTGAAGCTTTCTTT	CASSLPEGSENTEAFF
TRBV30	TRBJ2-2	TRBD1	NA	TGTGCCTGGAAGAGGACAGGAAGTAACACCGGGGAGCTGTTTTTT	CAWKRTGSNTGELFF
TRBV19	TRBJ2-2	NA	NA	TGTGCCAGTAGTATAACCGGGACATCGGGAACTAGAGCCGGGGAGCTGTTTTTT	CASSITGTSGTRAGELFF
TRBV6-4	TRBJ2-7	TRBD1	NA	TGTGCCAGCAGTGACTTGCACCTTGGGGACAGCCCCTACGAGCAGTACTTC	CASSDLHLGDSPYEQYF
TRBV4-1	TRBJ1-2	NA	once	TGCGCCAGCAGCTCAAACGCGGCCACGAGCTTAGGCGGCTACACCTTC	CASSSNAATSLGGYTF
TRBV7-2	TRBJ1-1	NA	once	TGTGCCAGCAGCCCAACCAGGGCGGGACGTACTGAAGCTTTCTTT	CASSPTRAGRTEAFF
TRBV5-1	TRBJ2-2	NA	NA	TGCGCCAGCAGCATGGATACAGTCGACCGGCCCGGGGAGCTGTTTTTT	CASSMDTVDRPGELFF
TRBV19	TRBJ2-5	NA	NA	TGTGCCACCTCCCGGACAGTTAAAGAGACCCAGTACTTC	CATSRTVKETQYF
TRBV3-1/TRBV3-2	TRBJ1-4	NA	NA	TGTGCCAGCAGCCAACAGGCGACTAATGAAAAACTGTTTTTT	CASSQQATNEKLFF
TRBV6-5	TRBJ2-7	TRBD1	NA	TGTGCCAGCAGATCGGGACAGGGGCTAAGGGGGCAGTACTTC	CASRSGQGLRGQYF
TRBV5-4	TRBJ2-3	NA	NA	TGTGCCAGCAGCGAACCCGTGGCCGACACAGATACGCAGTATTTT	CASSEPVADTDTQYF
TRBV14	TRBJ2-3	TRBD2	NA	TGTGCCAGCAGCAAACTCCGGGGGGGCGTAGATACGCAGTATTTT	CASSKLRGGVDTQYF
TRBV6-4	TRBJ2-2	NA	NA	TGTGCCAGCTCCGACGTGGCAGGGAACACCGGGGAGCTGTTTTTT	CASSDVAGNTGELFF
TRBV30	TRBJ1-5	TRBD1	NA	TGTGCCTGGAGTAGGACAGGCGCCCTCAATCAGCCCCAGCATTTT	CAWSRTGALNQPQHF